A selection of T cell receptor beta chains follows, all from one sample in a study of CD8 T cells in Susac syndrome. A single record per CDR3 protein comes from TCRdb applying MiXCR to the immunoSEQ multiplex PCR reads. The sample has roughly 140,000 distinct CDR3 sequences; around 96% are singletons. The specimen sequenced was CD8+ T cells from PBMCs. The source of these receptors is a human donor with multiple sclerosis. Both conserved end residues are part of each CDR3. The order of the fields is J gene, V gene, D gene, CDR3 DNA, CDR3 protein. A D gene is named only where the DNA matches it firmly.

j_call: TRBJ2-1; v_call: TRBV29-1; d_call: TRBD2; cdr3_nt: TGCAGCGTTGATGGGCGGGGGATTTACAATGAGCAGTTCTTC; cdr3_aa: CSVDGRGIYNEQFF
j_call: TRBJ1-6; v_call: TRBV15; d_call: -; cdr3_nt: TGTGCCACTTCCGGGGACGGAAATTCACCCCTCCACTTT; cdr3_aa: CATSGDGNSPLHF
j_call: TRBJ2-1; v_call: TRBV5-6; d_call: TRBD1; cdr3_nt: TGTGCCAGCAGCTTGGGCGGGCGACAGGGGCACAATGAGCAGTTCTTC; cdr3_aa: CASSLGGRQGHNEQFF
j_call: TRBJ2-7; v_call: TRBV6-2/TRBV6-3; d_call: -; cdr3_nt: TGTGCCAGCAGTTACTCCTGGGGGCGGAACTCCTACGAGCAGTACTTC; cdr3_aa: CASSYSWGRNSYEQYF
j_call: TRBJ1-2; v_call: TRBV9; d_call: -; cdr3_nt: TGTGCCAGCAGCGGCTCGAAGGGGCCTGGCTATGGCTACACCTTC; cdr3_aa: CASSGSKGPGYGYTF
j_call: TRBJ2-1; v_call: TRBV20-1; d_call: -; cdr3_nt: TGCAGTGCTAGAGATCGAGTGTTTAGCTCCTACAATGAGCAGTTCTTC; cdr3_aa: CSARDRVFSSYNEQFF
j_call: TRBJ1-5; v_call: TRBV27; d_call: TRBD1; cdr3_nt: TGTGCCAGCAGTTGGACAGGGGGCAATCAGCCCCAGCATTTT; cdr3_aa: CASSWTGGNQPQHF
j_call: TRBJ1-6; v_call: TRBV2; d_call: TRBD1; cdr3_nt: TGTGCCAGCAGCCCAGACAGGGGCTCCTATAATTCACCCCTCCACTTT; cdr3_aa: CASSPDRGSYNSPLHF
j_call: TRBJ2-7; v_call: TRBV30; d_call: -; cdr3_nt: TGTGCCTGGAGAACTATAGGGTACGAGCAGTACTTC; cdr3_aa: CAWRTIGYEQYF
j_call: TRBJ2-7; v_call: TRBV2; d_call: TRBD1; cdr3_nt: TGTGCCAGCAGTGAAGGGACAGGGTTCGACGAGCAGTACTTC; cdr3_aa: CASSEGTGFDEQYF
j_call: TRBJ2-4; v_call: TRBV29-1; d_call: -; cdr3_nt: TGCAGCGTTGAAAAGGCCAAAAACATTCAGTACTTC; cdr3_aa: CSVEKAKNIQYF